This TCR beta chain appears in the sequencing data of a study of T cell responses to AZD1222 COVID-19 vaccine. Produced via immunoSEQ multiplex PCR; TCRdb's table is partial and in-frame only. The sample has fewer than 200,000 clones; 85% to 90% are singletons. This CDR3 spans 13 amino acids. CDR1 SEHNR and CDR2 FQNEAQ come from the germline V gene (reference sequence). The germline V and J ends were trimmed by 5 bases and 5 bases, with 12 bases remaining between them. Findings of the study overall: Spike-specific TCR breadth and depth went up after people got two AZD1222 doses. CD4 TCRs covered the whole spike, strongest at regions 160-218 and 743-854. Among those given AZD1222, only six were seropositive at baseline.

Worth noting for this clone: What it binds is unknown.

This chain uses TRBV7-9 with TRBJ2-5; the D gene is possibly TRBD2 (6 bases). Sequences were derived from peripheral blood, sampled 28 days after the second dose of the MenACWY control vaccine. The TCR was taken from an adult who received the MenACWY meningococcal vaccine as a control. As DNA, the CDR3 is TGTGCCAGCAGCCCCGGGAGCAGCGAGACCCAGTACTTC. This translates into CASSPGSSETQYF.